This note documents a single T cell receptor (beta chain) sequence. This sample is part of a study of cytomegalovirus exposure and HLA in healthy donors. Donors consisted of healthy bone marrow donors. The PCR contained 60 Vbeta and 13 Jbeta primers. Using immunoSEQ multiplex PCR, the repertoire was profiled, and TCRdb retains in-frame clones only, with some absent. The sample yields approximately 150,000 clones, about four fifths seen once. Trimming stripped 4 bases from V and 0 bases from J, with 19 bases between. From germline, CDR1 is SGHRS and CDR2 YFSETQ. The length of the CDR3 is 18 residues. The sequenced material came from PBMCs. The gene calls are TRBV5-1 and TRBJ2-2; D possibly corresponds to TRBD1 (6 bases). This receptor was identified in a man aged 18 to 30 in good health and CMV-seropositive. DNA for the CDR3: TGCGCCAGCAGCACCACCTGGACAGAGGCCTCGAACACCGGGGAGCTGTTTTTT. Translated: CASSTTWTEASNTGELFF.